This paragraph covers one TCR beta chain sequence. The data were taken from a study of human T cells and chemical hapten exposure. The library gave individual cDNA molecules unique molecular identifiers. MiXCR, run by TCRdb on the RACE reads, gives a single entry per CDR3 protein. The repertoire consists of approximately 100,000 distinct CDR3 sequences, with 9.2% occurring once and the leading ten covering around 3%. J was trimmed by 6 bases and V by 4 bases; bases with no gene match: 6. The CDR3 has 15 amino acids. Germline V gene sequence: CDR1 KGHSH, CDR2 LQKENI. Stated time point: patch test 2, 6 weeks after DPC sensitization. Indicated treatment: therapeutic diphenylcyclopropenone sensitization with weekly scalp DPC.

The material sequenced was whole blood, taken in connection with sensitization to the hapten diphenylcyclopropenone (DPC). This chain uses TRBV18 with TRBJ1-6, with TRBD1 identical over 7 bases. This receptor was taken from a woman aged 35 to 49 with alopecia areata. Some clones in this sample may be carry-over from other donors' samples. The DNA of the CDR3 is TGTGCCAGCTCACAAGACGGGACAGCTAATTCACCCCTCCACTTT. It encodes CASSQDGTANSPLHF.